These 24 T cell receptor beta chains share one sample of origin, sequenced in a study of cytomegalovirus exposure and HLA in healthy donors. The primer mix had 60 Vbeta and 13 Jbeta primers. Data came from immunoSEQ multiplex PCR; TCRdb stores just in-frame clones and leaves some out. This listing includes more than 60,000 clones. The sample consisted of PBMCs. The receptors were gathered from a boy younger than 18 in good health and CMV-seronegative.

J is TRBJ1-1 and V is TRBV5-1, with 7 bases identical to TRBD1. The germline V gene encodes CDR1 SGHRS and CDR2 YFSETQ. Trimming removed 0 bases from V and 8 bases from J; junction bases left unmatched: 10. CDR3 length equals 15 residues. Here the CDR3 reads CASSLGRGYGGEAFF. The CDR3 nucleotides are TGCGCCAGCAGCTTGGGCAGGGGGTACGGAGGAGAAGCTTTCTTT.

The chain carries TRBV4-1 and TRBJ1-4; TRBD1 aligns across 7 bases. Trimming cost V 3 bases and J 5 bases; bases outside gene matches: 9. The germline V gene has CDR1 MGHRA and CDR2 YSYEKL. The CDR3 length is 16 residues. The CDR3 sequence: CASSHEYRGKNEKLFF. The CDR3 bases are TGCGCCAGCAGCCACGAATACAGGGGCAAGAATGAAAAACTGTTTTTT.

V is TRBV5-1 and J is TRBJ2-2, with D unresolved. V lost 4 bases and J 3 bases, leaving 10 bases between the germline ends. The germline CDR1 and CDR2 sequences are SGHRS and YFSETQ. This CDR3 contains 14 residues. The CDR3 DNA follows: TGCGCCAGCAGCATGGACCAGTACACCGGGGAGCTGTTTTTT. Translation gives CASSMDQYTGELFF.

This sequence joins TRBV15 and TRBJ2-4, with a tentative D call TRBD2 (5 bases). V was pared by 1 base and J by 3 bases, with 10 bases between. CDR1 is LNHNV and CDR2 is YYDKDF in the germline V gene (reference sequence). The CDR3 runs 15 residues. The DNA of the CDR3 is TGTGCCACCAGCAGAGGTTCGGGGAGCAAAAACATTCAGTACTTC. It codes for CATSRGSGSKNIQYF. Full variable domain (missing parts from reference TRBV15 and TRBJ2-4): DAMVIQNPRYQVTQFGKPVTLSCSQTLNHNVMYWYQQKSSQAPKLLFHYYDKDFNNEADTPDNFQSRRPNTSFCFLDIRSPGLGDTAMYLCATSRGSGSKNIQYFGAGTRLSVL.

This chain connects TRBV5-6 to TRBJ2-2; tentative D call: TRBD1 (5 bases). The V gene's germline CDR1 is SGHDT and CDR2 YYEEEE. The CDR3 has 16 residues. The V end lost 6 bases, the J end lost 2 bases, and 17 bases lay between the germline ends. The CDR3 protein is CASTHTDRPNTGELFF. The CDR3 DNA reads as TGTGCCAGCACCCACACTGACAGACCCAACACCGGGGAGCTGTTTTTT.

The V gene is TRBV19, the J gene TRBJ2-7; D ambiguous. The germline CDR1 and CDR2 sequences are LNHDA and SQIVND (reference sequence). V was shortened by 3 bases and J by 2 bases, with 14 bases between the two germline ends. The CDR3 loop spans 15 amino acids. CDR3 in amino acids: CASSIGTGQPYEQYF. In nucleotides, the CDR3 is TGTGCCAGTAGTATCGGAACGGGTCAGCCCTACGAGCAGTACTTC.

This chain joins TRBV19 and TRBJ1-1, with D maybe TRBD1 (5 bases). The CDR3 consists of 16 residues. Deletions cut 5 bases from V and 0 bases from J, with 16 bases between. Looked up from germline, CDR1 is LNHDA and CDR2 is SQIVND (reference sequence). This chain's CDR3 is CASSPTGGMLNTEAFF. Written as DNA, the CDR3 is TGTGCCAGTAGTCCGACCGGGGGGATGTTGAACACTGAAGCTTTCTTT.

This chain links TRBV13 with TRBJ2-7; D is unclear. Germline V gene sequence: CDR1 PRHDT, CDR2 FYEKMQ (reference sequence). V dropped 0 bases and J dropped 0 bases, with 9 bases sitting between them. CDR3 length: 15 amino acids. CDR3 in amino acids: CASSLGESSSYEQYF. For the CDR3, the DNA is TGTGCCAGCAGCTTAGGGGAGTCGAGCTCCTACGAGCAGTACTTC.

This chain joins TRBV30 and TRBJ2-7, with D unclear. The V end lost 1 base, the J end lost 7 bases, and 11 bases lay between the germline ends. Germline lookup yields CDR1 GTSNPN and CDR2 SVGIG (reference sequence). CDR3 length equals 12 residues. CDR3 sequence: CAWSDAQVEQYF. The DNA of the CDR3 is TGTGCCTGGAGTGATGCCCAGGTTGAGCAGTACTTC. Based on the CDR3 plus reference TRBV30 and TRBJ2-7, the full variable domain is SQTIHQWPATLVQPVGSPLSLECTVEGTSNPNLYWYRQAAGRGLQLLFYSVGIGQISSEVPQNLSASRPQDRQFILSSKKLLLSDSGFYLCAWSDAQVEQYFGPGTRLTVT.

The rearrangement links TRBV19 to TRBJ2-1; D is unclear. Germline lookup yields CDR1 LNHDA and CDR2 SQIVND (reference sequence). Trimming removed 2 bases at V and 6 bases at J, with 2 bases between. This CDR3 is 11 amino acids long. The CDR3 region has the DNA TGTGCCAGTAGTATACTCAATGAGCAGTTCTTC. This translates into CASSILNEQFF.

The chain carries TRBV6-7 and TRBJ1-6; D might be TRBD1 (6 bases). TRBV6-7 is recorded as an ORF, its role being uncertain. The CDR3 spans 20 residues. Deletions cut 6 bases from V and 8 bases from J, with 32 bases between. CDR3 DNA sequence: TGTGCCAGCAGCCTAAATCAGGGGCGGCAAGCCCCAATTTGGGATTCACCCCTCCACTTT. Translated: CASSLNQGRQAPIWDSPLHF.

This chain joins TRBV6-1 and TRBJ2-1; TRBD2 might be the D (5 bases). Trimming took off 1 base at V and 6 bases at J, with 31 bases between the two ends. The length of the CDR3 is 21 residues. Germline CDR1 is MNHNS and CDR2 is SASEGT. The CDR3: CASSEGRLPGPRHAATNEQFF. In nucleotides, the CDR3 is TGTGCCAGCAGTGAAGGTCGACTACCGGGCCCTCGGCACGCGGCTACCAATGAGCAGTTCTTC.

The chain carries TRBV5-1 and TRBJ2-5; D perhaps matches TRBD1 (5 bases). Between the trimmed V and J ends, which lost 1 base and 1 base, there was a span of 11 bases. The CDR3 is 15 amino acids. The germline CDR1 and CDR2 sequences are SGHRS and YFSETQ. Here the CDR3 DNA reads TGCGCCAGCAGCTTGAATTGGGGCCCCCAAGAGACCCAGTACTTC. Amino acids: CASSLNWGPQETQYF.

The V call is TRBV2, the J call TRBJ2-1, with 8 bases lining up with TRBD1. Germline V lookup: CDR1 SNHLY, CDR2 FYNNEI. With 6 bases clipped from V and 0 bases from J, the junction kept 16 bases outside the gene matches. The CDR3 loop spans 19 amino acids. The CDR3 region is CASRPAGTGPRGSYNEQFF. The DNA for the CDR3 is TGTGCCAGCAGGCCGGCCGGGACAGGCCCGAGGGGCTCCTACAATGAGCAGTTCTTC.

This chain uses TRBV27 with TRBJ1-2, with 8 bases that match TRBD1. V shed 5 bases, J shed 4 bases, and the junction held 6 bases outside the gene matches. The CDR3 has 14 residues. In germline, CDR1 is MNHEY, CDR2 SMNVEV (reference sequence). The DNA for the CDR3 is TGTGCCAGCAGTGTCAGGGGGCTTGGCTATGGCTACACCTTC. This sequence encodes CASSVRGLGYGYTF.

This sequence joins TRBV12-2 and TRBJ1-3; TRBD1, the table's D call, lacks a check against the DNA. TRBV12-2 is a known pseudogene. The CDR3 covers 18 residues. Here the CDR3 reads CASRLDWTGVYKGNTIYF. DNA of the CDR3: TGTGCAAGTCGCTTAGACTGGACAGGGGTTTATAAAGGAAACACCATATATTTT.

The CDR3 nucleotides read TGCGCCAGCAGCTATGGGGACAGGGGCCGGGGGGAGACCCAGTACTTC. Amino acid sequence: CASSYGDRGRGETQYF. The rearrangement links TRBV4-1 to TRBJ2-5; 10 bases are shared with TRBD1. In germline, CDR1 is MGHRA, CDR2 YSYEKL. The CDR3 is made up of 16 amino acids. The V and J ends lost 5 bases and 5 bases, in that order; junction bases with no gene match: 11.

This chain joins TRBV6-5 and TRBJ2-5, with 8 bases identical to TRBD1. The CDR3 covers 12 residues. The junction had 1 base not matched to a gene; V was cut back by 5 bases and J by 5 bases. Germline V CDR1 and CDR2: MNHEY, SVGAGI. This CDR3 is CASSRTGETQYF. The CDR3 bases are TGTGCCAGCAGTCGGACAGGGGAGACCCAGTACTTC.

This chain uses TRBV18 with TRBJ2-6, with 7 bases fitting TRBD1. Germline values: CDR1 KGHSH, CDR2 LQKENI. V shed 2 bases and J 4 bases; nucleotides not matched to a gene: 2. This CDR3 region has 15 residues. The CDR3 is CASSPEGQGANVLTF. The CDR3 coding sequence is TGTGCCAGCTCACCAGAGGGACAGGGGGCCAACGTCCTGACTTTC. Full variable domain (missing parts from reference TRBV18 and TRBJ2-6): NAGVMQNPRHLVRRRGQEARLRCSPMKGHSHVYWYRQLPEEGLKFMVYLQKENIIDESGMPKERFSAEFPKEGPSILRIQQVVRGDSAAYFCASSPEGQGANVLTFGAGSRLTVL.

The chain recombines TRBV5-4 with TRBJ2-7; tentatively, D is TRBD1 (6 bases). V dropped 2 bases and J dropped 2 bases, with 8 bases sitting between them. The CDR3 length is 13 residues. From germline, CDR1 is SGHNT and CDR2 YYREEE (reference sequence). CDR3 protein: CASSFQGPYEQYF. In nucleotides, the CDR3 is TGTGCCAGCAGCTTTCAGGGGCCCTACGAGCAGTACTTC.

V and J are TRBV6-1 and TRBJ2-2; possibly TRBD1 for D (7 bases). The length of the CDR3 is 16 residues. The germline CDR1 and CDR2 sequences are MNHNS and SASEGT. Deletions cut 2 bases from V and 6 bases from J, with 16 bases between. This chain's CDR3 is CASSELQGRIAGELFF. In DNA, the CDR3 is TGTGCCAGCAGTGAACTACAGGGGAGGATAGCCGGGGAGCTGTTTTTT.

The rearrangement uses TRBV29-1 and TRBJ2-1, with 9 nucleotides matching TRBD1. CDR1 SQVTM and CDR2 ANQGSEA come from the germline V gene. This CDR3 comprises 14 residues. Germline trimming cut 3 bases from V and 5 bases from J; bases unmatched to any gene: 5. The CDR3 is CSVDPGQGHNEQFF. The CDR3 nucleotides are TGCAGCGTTGATCCCGGACAGGGGCACAATGAGCAGTTCTTC.

J is TRBJ1-2 and V is TRBV15; D might be TRBD1 (6 bases). CDR1 is LNHNV and CDR2 is YYDKDF in the germline V gene (reference sequence). V lost 5 bases and J lost 3, with 16 bases in between. This CDR3 region has 15 residues. DNA for the CDR3: TGTGCCACCAGCGGCCCCCGGGACACTGACTATGGCTACACCTTC. Protein: CATSGPRDTDYGYTF.

The chain joins TRBV19 to TRBJ1-1; 9 bases are shared with TRBD1. J gave up 7 bases and V 8 bases, and 5 bases lay outside the gene matches. The germline CDR1 and CDR2 sequences are LNHDA and SQIVND (reference sequence). The CDR3 runs 12 residues. CDR3 sequence (DNA): TGTGCCAGTGGTAAGACAGGGGGTGAAGCTTTCTTT. Its protein product is CASGKTGGEAFF.